This T cell receptor beta chain was observed in a study of human T cells and chemical hapten exposure. Whole-study context: Predominantly women, the patients had alopecia areata, totalis or universalis.

The time point is: patch test 1, 2 weeks after DPC sensitization. Treatment denoted: therapeutic diphenylcyclopropenone sensitization with weekly scalp DPC. This clonotype was counted at least ten times. V gave up 4 bases and J gave up 2 bases, with 31 bases separating them. The CDR3 is 20 residues long. Germline V lookup: CDR1 SGHRS, CDR2 YFSETQ. Via MiXCR, TCRdb re-called the RACE reads, giving one row per CDR3 protein. Of 380,000 or so distinct CDR3 sequences listed, roughly 5% are singletons. V is TRBV5-1 and J is TRBJ2-7; D is perhaps TRBD1 or TRBD2 (5 bases each). Source: whole blood, taken in connection with sensitization to the hapten diphenylcyclopropenone (DPC). The receptor's source is a woman between 50 and 59 years old with alopecia areata. Some clones in this sample may be carry-over from other donors' samples. In DNA form, the CDR3 reads TGCGCCAGCAGCCGGACCCGGGGATCAACAGGAGGTGGGGTCACCTACGAGCAGTACTTC. Amino acids: CASSRTRGSTGGGVTYEQYF.